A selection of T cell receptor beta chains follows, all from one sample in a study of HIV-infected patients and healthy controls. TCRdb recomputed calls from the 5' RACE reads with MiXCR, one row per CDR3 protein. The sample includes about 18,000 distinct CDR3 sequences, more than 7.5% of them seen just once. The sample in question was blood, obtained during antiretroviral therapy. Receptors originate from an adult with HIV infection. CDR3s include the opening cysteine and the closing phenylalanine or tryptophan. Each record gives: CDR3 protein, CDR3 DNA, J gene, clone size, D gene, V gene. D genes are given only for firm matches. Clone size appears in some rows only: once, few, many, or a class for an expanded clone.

CASSARGLVGEKLFF	TGTGCCAGCAGCGCCAGGGGGTTGGTGGGGGAAAAACTGTTTTTT	TRBJ1-4	many	TRBD1	TRBV9
CASSLRWGGGDELVEQFF	TGTGCCAGCAGTTTACGGTGGGGCGGGGGCGACGAACTCGTTGAGCAGTTCTTC	TRBJ2-1	-	-	TRBV28
CASSLMDSSGNTIYF	TGTGCCAGCAGTTTAATGGACAGCTCTGGAAACACCATATATTTT	TRBJ1-3	-	-	TRBV12-3/TRBV12-4
CASSFLLAGGQETQYF	TGTGCCAGCAGCTTCCTACTAGCGGGAGGGCAAGAGACCCAGTACTTC	TRBJ2-5	many	TRBD2	TRBV7-9
CASSLISDNEQFF	TGTGCCAGCAGCTTAATATCTGACAATGAGCAGTTCTTC	TRBJ2-1	many	-	TRBV11-1
CSARAQDHNSPLHF	TGCAGTGCTAGAGCACAGGATCATAATTCACCCCTCCACTTT	TRBJ1-6	-	-	TRBV20-1
CASSLQGRPSYEQYF	TGTGCCAGCAGCTTACAAGGGAGACCCTCCTACGAGCAGTACTTC	TRBJ2-7	many	-	TRBV7-3
CASSYEQGRNGYTF	TGTGCCAGCAGTTACGAACAGGGGAGGAATGGCTACACCTTC	TRBJ1-2	many	TRBD1	TRBV28
CASSPGRNTYEQYF	TGTGCCAGCAGCCCTGGACGGAATACCTACGAGCAGTACTTC	TRBJ2-7	many	-	TRBV3-1
CASSLADTTGELFF	TGCGCCAGCAGCTTGGCCGACACCACCGGGGAGCTGTTTTTT	TRBJ2-2	many	-	TRBV5-1
CAISDAFGLAGSTDTQYF	TGTGCCATCAGTGATGCCTTCGGACTAGCGGGGAGCACAGATACGCAGTATTTT	TRBJ2-3	medium-sized	TRBD2	TRBV10-3
CSASRGNQPQHF	TGCAGTGCTAGTCGGGGAAATCAGCCCCAGCATTTT	TRBJ1-5	many	-	TRBV20-1
CAWSGGGENSGANVLTF	TGTGCCTGGAGTGGAGGGGGCGAGAACTCTGGGGCCAACGTCCTGACTTTC	TRBJ2-6	many	TRBD1	TRBV30
CASSVQGGVTEAFF	TGTGCCAGCAGCGTACAGGGAGGGGTGACTGAAGCTTTCTTT	TRBJ1-1	many	-	TRBV7-9
CASSFFRRSGSYEQYF	TGTGCCAGCAGCTTCTTCCGGCGGAGCGGGAGCTACGAGCAGTACTTC	TRBJ2-7	many	TRBD2	TRBV5-6
CASSQQGYEQYF	TGTGCCAGCAGCCAACAGGGCTACGAGCAGTACTTC	TRBJ2-7	many	-	TRBV14
CASSLTPGPNIQYF	TGTGCCAGCAGCTTGACTCCGGGACCCAACATTCAGTACTTC	TRBJ2-4	many	-	TRBV11-3
CASSLVTGLPGELFF	TGTGCCAGCAGTTTAGTGACAGGGTTGCCCGGGGAGCTGTTTTTT	TRBJ2-2	many	TRBD1	TRBV27
CASSLAFGGVNEQFF	TGTGCCAGCAGCTTAGCGTTCGGCGGGGTGAATGAGCAGTTCTTC	TRBJ2-1	many	-	TRBV7-9
CASSLGLETQYF	TGTGCCAGCAGCTTAGGATTGGAGACCCAGTACTTC	TRBJ2-5	many	-	TRBV7-6
CASSFVGQGGEQYF	TGTGCCAGCAGTTTTGTTGGCCAGGGAGGCGAGCAGTACTTC	TRBJ2-7	many	-	TRBV12-3/TRBV12-4
CASSVAEGGPYDTQYF	TGTGCCAGCAGCGTAGCCGAGGGGGGGCCTTACGATACGCAGTATTTT	TRBJ2-3	many	-	TRBV9
CASSFAAGQEGYEQYF	TGTGCCAGCAGCTTTGCCGCGGGACAGGAAGGCTACGAGCAGTACTTC	TRBJ2-7	many	TRBD1	TRBV7-6
CASSLSMGTALYGYTF	TGTGCCAGCAGTTTATCAATGGGGACAGCATTATATGGCTACACCTTC	TRBJ1-2	many	TRBD1	TRBV28
CASRGGGTMNTEAFF	TGTGCCAGCAGAGGAGGGGGGACAATGAACACTGAAGCTTTCTTT	TRBJ1-1	few	-	TRBV7-2
CASSIAGRSTDTQYF	TGTGCCAGTAGTATCGCGGGGAGGTCCACAGATACGCAGTATTTT	TRBJ2-3	many	-	TRBV19
CSASVGMGLTDTQYF	TGCAGTGCCTCGGTGGGCATGGGGTTGACAGATACGCAGTATTTT	TRBJ2-3	many	-	TRBV20-1
CSAPGTGNYEQYF	TGCAGTGCTCCCGGGACAGGGAACTACGAGCAGTACTTC	TRBJ2-7	large	TRBD1	TRBV20-1
CASSWDSLYGYTF	TGTGCCAGCAGCTGGGACAGCCTCTATGGCTACACCTTC	TRBJ1-2	many	TRBD1	TRBV5-4
CTSSQGGSSYNEQFF	TGCACCAGCAGCCAAGGCGGGAGCTCCTACAATGAGCAGTTCTTC	TRBJ2-1	-	-	TRBV1